This is a list of T cell receptor beta chains from one sample in a study of blood T cell repertoires in COVID-19. Sequencing was performed with immunoSEQ multiplex PCR; in TCRdb, only in-frame clones are kept and a portion is missing. This table holds 130,000 to 150,000 clones, roughly 90% found once. Sequenced material: peripheral blood. The receptors stem from a man aged 65-85 years with acute or convalescent COVID-19. CDR3s include the opening cysteine and the closing phenylalanine or tryptophan. Each record gives: V gene, J gene, D gene, clone size, CDR3 DNA, CDR3 protein. A D gene is named only where the DNA matches it firmly. Size values are once, few and many counts, or a class for expanded clones, and some rows have none.

V gene: TRBV13; J gene: TRBJ2-5; D gene: TRBD2; clone size: NA; CDR3 DNA: TGTGCCAGCAGCCCCCCGGGACTAGCGCTACAAGAGACCCAGTACTTC; CDR3 protein: CASSPPGLALQETQYF
V gene: TRBV6-5; J gene: TRBJ1-1; D gene: NA; clone size: NA; CDR3 DNA: TGTGCCAGCAGGTTCAATACTGAAGCTTTCTTT; CDR3 protein: CASRFNTEAFF
V gene: TRBV10-1; J gene: TRBJ2-3; D gene: NA; clone size: NA; CDR3 DNA: TGCGCCAGCAGTCGGACTAGCACAGATACGCAGTATTTT; CDR3 protein: CASSRTSTDTQYF
V gene: TRBV19; J gene: TRBJ2-1; D gene: NA; clone size: NA; CDR3 DNA: TGTGCCAGTAGGGTGAGTAGCGGCTCCTACAATGAGCAGTTCTTC; CDR3 protein: CASRVSSGSYNEQFF
V gene: TRBV19; J gene: TRBJ1-2; D gene: NA; clone size: once; CDR3 DNA: TGTGCCAGTAGTATAGACCGCTATGGCTACACCTTC; CDR3 protein: CASSIDRYGYTF
V gene: TRBV19; J gene: TRBJ1-4; D gene: NA; clone size: NA; CDR3 DNA: TGTGCCAGTAGTATTTCGCCAGGAGGCCCATCTAATGAAAAACTGTTTTTT; CDR3 protein: CASSISPGGPSNEKLFF
V gene: TRBV2; J gene: TRBJ1-3; D gene: NA; clone size: few; CDR3 DNA: TGTGCCAGCAGTGAAGGGCCAGGAAACACCATATATTTT; CDR3 protein: CASSEGPGNTIYF
V gene: TRBV7-2; J gene: TRBJ2-3; D gene: TRBD1; clone size: NA; CDR3 DNA: TGTGCCAGCAGCCGACAGGGGTCAGATACGCAGTATTTT; CDR3 protein: CASSRQGSDTQYF
V gene: TRBV5-1; J gene: TRBJ2-7; D gene: NA; clone size: NA; CDR3 DNA: TGCGCCAGCAGCTTGGTAGTTGCCCGCGGGGCCGAGCAGTACTTC; CDR3 protein: CASSLVVARGAEQYF
V gene: TRBV28; J gene: TRBJ1-5; D gene: TRBD1; clone size: NA; CDR3 DNA: TGTGCCAGCAGTTTGGGACAGGGGAGATATCAGCCCCAGCATTTT; CDR3 protein: CASSLGQGRYQPQHF
V gene: TRBV5-4; J gene: TRBJ2-7; D gene: NA; clone size: NA; CDR3 DNA: TGTGCCAGCAGCTTCGGGGGAACCTACGAGCAGTACTTC; CDR3 protein: CASSFGGTYEQYF
V gene: TRBV18; J gene: TRBJ1-3; D gene: TRBD1; clone size: NA; CDR3 DNA: TGTGCCAGCTCACCAAGGACAGGGGGCTCTGGAAACACCATATATTTT; CDR3 protein: CASSPRTGGSGNTIYF
V gene: TRBV7-9; J gene: TRBJ1-2; D gene: NA; clone size: NA; CDR3 DNA: TGTGCCAGCAGCTTAGAAGTCCGGGGCTACACCTTC; CDR3 protein: CASSLEVRGYTF
V gene: TRBV18; J gene: TRBJ2-1; D gene: NA; clone size: NA; CDR3 DNA: TGTGCCAGCTCACCACCGGGAGTACCTGAGCAGTTCTTC; CDR3 protein: CASSPPGVPEQFF
V gene: TRBV15; J gene: TRBJ1-5; D gene: TRBD1; clone size: NA; CDR3 DNA: TGTGCCACCAGCATCCCAGGGGGATCAAATCAGCCCCAGCATTTT; CDR3 protein: CATSIPGGSNQPQHF
V gene: TRBV7-2; J gene: TRBJ1-3; D gene: NA; clone size: NA; CDR3 DNA: TGTGCCAGCAGCTTAGATAGCTCTGGAAACACCATATATTTT; CDR3 protein: CASSLDSSGNTIYF
V gene: TRBV7-8; J gene: TRBJ2-1; D gene: TRBD1; clone size: NA; CDR3 DNA: TGTGCCAGCAGCTTAATGCCGGGACAGGGATATAGTGAGCAGTTCTTC; CDR3 protein: CASSLMPGQGYSEQFF
V gene: TRBV5-5; J gene: TRBJ1-1; D gene: NA; clone size: NA; CDR3 DNA: TGTGCCAGCAGCTTGGAACAGGTAGGGACTGAAGCTTTCTTT; CDR3 protein: CASSLEQVGTEAFF
V gene: TRBV28; J gene: TRBJ1-2; D gene: TRBD1; clone size: NA; CDR3 DNA: TGTGCCAGCTTTACAGGGGGGGTCGCTAACTATGGCTACACCTTC; CDR3 protein: CASFTGGVANYGYTF
V gene: TRBV7-9; J gene: TRBJ1-6; D gene: NA; clone size: NA; CDR3 DNA: TGTGCCAGCAGCTTAGCCCTAGATAATTCACCCCTCCACTTT; CDR3 protein: CASSLALDNSPLHF
V gene: TRBV6-5; J gene: TRBJ1-2; D gene: TRBD1; clone size: NA; CDR3 DNA: TGTGCCAGCAGTTACCCGGGACAGGGGTTATATGGCTACACCTTC; CDR3 protein: CASSYPGQGLYGYTF
V gene: TRBV25-1; J gene: TRBJ1-2; D gene: TRBD1; clone size: NA; CDR3 DNA: TGTGCCAGCAGGACCGGGACAGGGGGACGTGGCTACACCTTC; CDR3 protein: CASRTGTGGRGYTF
V gene: TRBV30; J gene: TRBJ2-7; D gene: NA; clone size: NA; CDR3 DNA: TGTGCCGGCAACAGGGCTTCCTACGAGCAGTACTTC; CDR3 protein: CAGNRASYEQYF
V gene: TRBV5-5; J gene: TRBJ2-1; D gene: NA; clone size: NA; CDR3 DNA: TGTGCCAGCAGCTTGCGAGCTCAGGGTTGGGGCTCCTACAATGAGCAGTTCTTC; CDR3 protein: CASSLRAQGWGSYNEQFF
V gene: TRBV5-4; J gene: TRBJ1-1; D gene: NA; clone size: NA; CDR3 DNA: TGTGCCAGCACCTTAGACGGGATGGGGGGATCTGAAGCTTTCTTT; CDR3 protein: CASTLDGMGGSEAFF
V gene: TRBV27; J gene: TRBJ2-3; D gene: NA; clone size: NA; CDR3 DNA: TGTGCCAGCAGTTTAACGGGGATAGGCACAGATACGCAGTATTTT; CDR3 protein: CASSLTGIGTDTQYF
V gene: TRBV9; J gene: TRBJ1-3; D gene: NA; clone size: NA; CDR3 DNA: TGTGCCAGCAGCGTAGGGGGAACAGGATCTGGAAACACCATATATTTT; CDR3 protein: CASSVGGTGSGNTIYF
V gene: TRBV6-2/TRBV6-3; J gene: TRBJ1-2; D gene: NA; clone size: NA; CDR3 DNA: TGTGCCAGCAGTTACCGCATGGACAGCTATGGCTACACCTTC; CDR3 protein: CASSYRMDSYGYTF
V gene: TRBV29-1; J gene: TRBJ1-2; D gene: NA; clone size: NA; CDR3 DNA: TGCAGCGTTGAGGCAGGGTCCGGTGGCTACACCTTC; CDR3 protein: CSVEAGSGGYTF
V gene: TRBV6-2/TRBV6-3; J gene: TRBJ2-5; D gene: NA; clone size: NA; CDR3 DNA: TGTGCCAGCAGTTACCCTCCGGAGACCCAGTACTTC; CDR3 protein: CASSYPPETQYF
V gene: TRBV13; J gene: TRBJ1-1; D gene: NA; clone size: NA; CDR3 DNA: TGTGCCAGCAGCTTGGGGCCGAACACTGAAGCTTTCTTT; CDR3 protein: CASSLGPNTEAFF
V gene: TRBV6-4; J gene: TRBJ2-3; D gene: TRBD1; clone size: NA; CDR3 DNA: TGTGCCAGCAGTGACCACCTATGGGGACAGGGTACTAATACGCAGTATTTT; CDR3 protein: CASSDHLWGQGTNTQYF
V gene: TRBV5-4; J gene: TRBJ1-1; D gene: NA; clone size: NA; CDR3 DNA: TGTGCCAGCAGCTTTTCCCGGGGGGAGACTGAAGCTTTCTTT; CDR3 protein: CASSFSRGETEAFF
V gene: TRBV29-1; J gene: TRBJ1-4; D gene: TRBD1; clone size: NA; CDR3 DNA: TGCAGCGTTGAAGTCAGCAGGGGGCAGGGACTGTTTTTT; CDR3 protein: CSVEVSRGQGLFF
V gene: TRBV19; J gene: TRBJ2-1; D gene: TRBD2; clone size: NA; CDR3 DNA: TGTGCCAGTAGTCGGACTAGTAATGAGCAGTTCTTC; CDR3 protein: CASSRTSNEQFF
V gene: TRBV29-1; J gene: TRBJ1-1; D gene: NA; clone size: NA; CDR3 DNA: TGCAGCGTTGAAGATGCCGGGGGGAAGAACACTGAAGCTTTCTTT; CDR3 protein: CSVEDAGGKNTEAFF
V gene: TRBV5-1; J gene: TRBJ2-7; D gene: NA; clone size: NA; CDR3 DNA: TGCGCCAGCAGCTTCCCGCCCAACGAACGGTACGAGCAGTACTTC; CDR3 protein: CASSFPPNERYEQYF
V gene: TRBV12-5; J gene: TRBJ1-1; D gene: NA; clone size: NA; CDR3 DNA: TGTGCTAGTGGTTTGACAGAAACGGCGAACACTGAAGCTTTCTTT; CDR3 protein: CASGLTETANTEAFF
V gene: TRBV15; J gene: TRBJ1-5; D gene: TRBD1; clone size: NA; CDR3 DNA: TGTGCCACCAGCATCACAGGGGGGGGTCAGCCCCAGCATTTT; CDR3 protein: CATSITGGGQPQHF
V gene: TRBV27; J gene: TRBJ1-6; D gene: TRBD1; clone size: few; CDR3 DNA: TGTGCCAGCAGTTTTGGGACAGGGCTTTTGGGACCCCTCCACTTT; CDR3 protein: CASSFGTGLLGPLHF
V gene: TRBV18; J gene: TRBJ1-1; D gene: NA; clone size: NA; CDR3 DNA: TGTGCCAGCTTGGCAGGGCTTGACACTGAAGCTTTCTTT; CDR3 protein: CASLAGLDTEAFF
V gene: TRBV27; J gene: TRBJ1-1; D gene: TRBD1; clone size: NA; CDR3 DNA: TGTGCCAGCAGTCTCCGGACAGGATACACTGAAGCTTTCTTT; CDR3 protein: CASSLRTGYTEAFF
V gene: TRBV7-9; J gene: TRBJ1-5; D gene: NA; clone size: once; CDR3 DNA: TGTGCCAGCAGCTTAGCAGGACAGATGGAAGGCAATCAGCCCCAGCATTTT; CDR3 protein: CASSLAGQMEGNQPQHF
V gene: TRBV13; J gene: TRBJ2-3; D gene: TRBD2; clone size: NA; CDR3 DNA: TGTGCCAGCAGCACACCCAAGACTAGCGGCATCCACACAGGCACAGATACGCAGTATTTT; CDR3 protein: CASSTPKTSGIHTGTDTQYF
V gene: TRBV6-2/TRBV6-3; J gene: TRBJ1-5; D gene: NA; clone size: NA; CDR3 DNA: TGTGCCAGCAGTGAGACAGCCGTGACCCAGCATTTT; CDR3 protein: CASSETAVTQHF
V gene: TRBV7-9; J gene: TRBJ2-7; D gene: NA; clone size: NA; CDR3 DNA: TGTGCCAGCAGCTTAGAGGTGGGACATGAGCAGTACTTC; CDR3 protein: CASSLEVGHEQYF
V gene: TRBV6-5; J gene: TRBJ1-6; D gene: TRBD1; clone size: NA; CDR3 DNA: TGTGCCAGCAGGGTTCCGGGACAGGTAAATTCACCCCTCCACTTT; CDR3 protein: CASRVPGQVNSPLHF
V gene: TRBV10-2; J gene: TRBJ1-1; D gene: NA; clone size: once; CDR3 DNA: TGCGCCAGCAGTGGGAGTGGCACTGAAGCTTTCTTT; CDR3 protein: CASSGSGTEAFF
V gene: TRBV27; J gene: TRBJ1-5; D gene: NA; clone size: NA; CDR3 DNA: TGTGCCAGCAGCCAAACCCCTCGAGCGGGCAATCAGCCCCAGCATTTT; CDR3 protein: CASSQTPRAGNQPQHF
V gene: TRBV2; J gene: TRBJ1-2; D gene: TRBD1; clone size: NA; CDR3 DNA: TGTGCCAGCAGTGGGGGCAGGGGGCGCACCTATGGCTACACCTTC; CDR3 protein: CASSGGRGRTYGYTF
V gene: TRBV30; J gene: TRBJ2-2; D gene: TRBD2; clone size: NA; CDR3 DNA: TGTGCCTGGACCGTCGGACTAGCGGGAGGGGGGGAGCTGTTTTTT; CDR3 protein: CAWTVGLAGGGELFF
V gene: TRBV7-9; J gene: TRBJ1-5; D gene: NA; clone size: NA; CDR3 DNA: TGTGCCAGCAGCCTTGTGGCTAATCAGCCCCAGCATTTT; CDR3 protein: CASSLVANQPQHF
V gene: TRBV5-4; J gene: TRBJ2-1; D gene: NA; clone size: NA; CDR3 DNA: TGTGCCAGCAGCCCCCAGGGCGTGGGTTTCAGGGTCAATGAGCAGTTCTTC; CDR3 protein: CASSPQGVGFRVNEQFF
V gene: TRBV23-1; J gene: TRBJ2-7; D gene: TRBD1; clone size: NA; CDR3 DNA: TGCGCCAGCAGTAGAGCCAGGGGGCTTTACGAGCAGTACTTC; CDR3 protein: CASSRARGLYEQYF
V gene: TRBV6-5; J gene: TRBJ2-1; D gene: TRBD2; clone size: once; CDR3 DNA: TGTGCCAGCAGTTACCACGGGACTAGCGGGAGTAATGAGCAGTTCTTC; CDR3 protein: CASSYHGTSGSNEQFF